The rows below give T cell receptor beta chains drawn from one sample of a study of OX40 agonist ivuxolimab in advanced cancers. Sequencing was performed with immunoSEQ multiplex PCR; in TCRdb, only in-frame clones are kept and a portion is missing. The top ten hold over 0.3% of the sample, which has about 65,000 clones, around 90% seen once. Sequences were derived from CD4+ or CD8+ T cells sorted from blood, sampled in a trial of the OX40 agonist ivuxolimab. The source is an adult with an advanced solid tumor such as melanoma, head and neck, liver or kidney cancer. Each CDR3 is given with its conserved first and last residue. Each record gives: V gene, J gene, D gene, clone size, CDR3 DNA, CDR3 protein. D genes are given only for firm matches. Part of the rows lack a size; the others show once, few, many or a class for expanded clones.

v_gene: TRBV7-9; j_gene: TRBJ2-1; d_gene: TRBD1; abundance: NA; CDR3nt: TGTGCCAGCAGCCCCTCATTCGGGACAGGGGACAATGAGCAGTTCTTC; CDR3aa: CASSPSFGTGDNEQFF
v_gene: TRBV6-5; j_gene: TRBJ2-5; d_gene: TRBD2; abundance: NA; CDR3nt: TGTGCCAGCAGTTACGCTAGCGGGAGACAGTACTTC; CDR3aa: CASSYASGRQYF
v_gene: TRBV7-3; j_gene: TRBJ2-7; d_gene: NA; abundance: NA; CDR3nt: TGTGCCAGCAGCACAGGGTTCAGGGAGCAGTACTTC; CDR3aa: CASSTGFREQYF
v_gene: TRBV6-1; j_gene: TRBJ2-1; d_gene: TRBD1; abundance: few; CDR3nt: TGTGCCAGCAGTGAAAGGACTTCAGGGGGAGAGCAGTTCTTC; CDR3aa: CASSERTSGGEQFF
v_gene: TRBV6-4; j_gene: TRBJ2-3; d_gene: NA; abundance: NA; CDR3nt: TGTGCCAGCAGTGCCCTACACAGCACAGATACGCAGTATTTT; CDR3aa: CASSALHSTDTQYF
v_gene: TRBV12-1; j_gene: TRBJ2-7; d_gene: NA; abundance: NA; CDR3nt: TGTGCCAGCAGCGATAAGACAGGACGCACCTACGAGCAGTACTTC; CDR3aa: CASSDKTGRTYEQYF
v_gene: TRBV6-5; j_gene: TRBJ2-5; d_gene: TRBD2; abundance: NA; CDR3nt: TGTGCCAGCAGTTACAGCGGGGGGGCAGGAGAGACCCAGTACTTC; CDR3aa: CASSYSGGAGETQYF
v_gene: TRBV12-2; j_gene: TRBJ2-5; d_gene: NA; abundance: NA; CDR3nt: TGTGCAAGTCGCTTGCCCGACATAGTTGCTAGCGCACAAGAGACCCAGTACTTC; CDR3aa: CASRLPDIVASAQETQYF
v_gene: TRBV5-1; j_gene: TRBJ2-5; d_gene: TRBD1; abundance: NA; CDR3nt: TGCGCCAGCAGCTTATCACCGGGACAGGGAGCGGAGACCCAGTACTTC; CDR3aa: CASSLSPGQGAETQYF
v_gene: TRBV11-2; j_gene: TRBJ2-3; d_gene: NA; abundance: NA; CDR3nt: TGTGCCAGCAGCCCGACTAGTAGCACAGATACGCAGTATTTT; CDR3aa: CASSPTSSTDTQYF
v_gene: TRBV10-1; j_gene: TRBJ2-5; d_gene: TRBD1; abundance: NA; CDR3nt: TGCGCCAGCAGTGAGGGACAGGGGACCGGCGAGACCCAGTACTTC; CDR3aa: CASSEGQGTGETQYF
v_gene: TRBV5-1; j_gene: TRBJ1-2; d_gene: NA; abundance: NA; CDR3nt: TGCGCCAGGGTAGCGGAGGGGGTCTATGGCTACACCTTC; CDR3aa: CARVAEGVYGYTF
v_gene: TRBV7-3; j_gene: TRBJ2-1; d_gene: NA; abundance: NA; CDR3nt: TGTGCCAGCAGCTCCTCCGGGCAGTCTAACAATGAGCAGTTCTTC; CDR3aa: CASSSSGQSNNEQFF
v_gene: TRBV7-2; j_gene: TRBJ2-7; d_gene: NA; abundance: NA; CDR3nt: TGTGCCAGCAGCCTGGTCCCGGGCGCCTACGAGCAGTACTTC; CDR3aa: CASSLVPGAYEQYF
v_gene: TRBV14; j_gene: TRBJ2-7; d_gene: NA; abundance: NA; CDR3nt: TGTGCCAGCACCCGAGGACCAGGCGAGCAGTACTTC; CDR3aa: CASTRGPGEQYF
v_gene: TRBV19; j_gene: TRBJ2-3; d_gene: TRBD2; abundance: NA; CDR3nt: TGTGCCAGTAGTATAGGGGGGGGAGATACGCAGTATTTT; CDR3aa: CASSIGGGDTQYF
v_gene: TRBV18; j_gene: TRBJ1-6; d_gene: NA; abundance: NA; CDR3nt: TGTGCCAGCTCAAGTAAGGGGGGGTCCTCCTATAATTCACCCCTCCACTTT; CDR3aa: CASSSKGGSSYNSPLHF
v_gene: TRBV10-2; j_gene: TRBJ2-7; d_gene: NA; abundance: NA; CDR3nt: TGCGCCAGCAGTGGAGGTGCGGGATCCTACGAGCAGTACTTC; CDR3aa: CASSGGAGSYEQYF
v_gene: TRBV18; j_gene: TRBJ2-1; d_gene: NA; abundance: NA; CDR3nt: TGTGCCAGCTCACCAATGGCTCAGCCCGAGCAGTTCTTC; CDR3aa: CASSPMAQPEQFF
v_gene: TRBV7-3; j_gene: TRBJ2-7; d_gene: TRBD1; abundance: NA; CDR3nt: TGTGCCAGCAGCTCTCCGGGACAGGGGGCGCTTGAGCAGTACTTC; CDR3aa: CASSSPGQGALEQYF
v_gene: TRBV7-2; j_gene: TRBJ2-5; d_gene: NA; abundance: NA; CDR3nt: TGTGCCAGCAGCCCCAACACGGGGGGCGGCCAGAAGACCCAGTACTTC; CDR3aa: CASSPNTGGGQKTQYF
v_gene: TRBV6-1; j_gene: TRBJ1-1; d_gene: TRBD1; abundance: NA; CDR3nt: TGTGCCAGCAGTAGGACAGGGACCGAAGCTTTCTTT; CDR3aa: CASSRTGTEAFF
v_gene: TRBV7-9; j_gene: TRBJ2-5; d_gene: TRBD2; abundance: NA; CDR3nt: TGTGCCAGCAGCTCATTGACTAGCGGGGGGTACCAAGAGACCCAGTACTTC; CDR3aa: CASSSLTSGGYQETQYF
v_gene: TRBV6-1; j_gene: TRBJ2-7; d_gene: TRBD2; abundance: NA; CDR3nt: TGTGCCAGCAGTAGCGGGGGCTCCTACGAGCAGTACTTC; CDR3aa: CASSSGGSYEQYF
v_gene: TRBV7-9; j_gene: TRBJ1-2; d_gene: TRBD1; abundance: NA; CDR3nt: TGTGCCAGCAGCCCCGACAGGGCATACTATGGCTACACCTTC; CDR3aa: CASSPDRAYYGYTF
v_gene: TRBV12-5; j_gene: TRBJ1-3; d_gene: TRBD1; abundance: NA; CDR3nt: TGTGCTAGTGGTTTGGGACAGGGCGCTGAAAACACCATATATTTT; CDR3aa: CASGLGQGAENTIYF
v_gene: TRBV7-2; j_gene: TRBJ1-6; d_gene: NA; abundance: NA; CDR3nt: TGTGCCAGCAGCTTAGGGGCTTATAATTCACCCCTCCACTTT; CDR3aa: CASSLGAYNSPLHF
v_gene: TRBV19; j_gene: TRBJ2-1; d_gene: TRBD2; abundance: NA; CDR3nt: TGTGCCAGTAGTATAAGTAGAGCGGGGGGCTACAATGAGCAGTTCTTC; CDR3aa: CASSISRAGGYNEQFF
v_gene: TRBV2; j_gene: TRBJ1-2; d_gene: TRBD1; abundance: NA; CDR3nt: TGTGCCAGCAGTCAGACAGGGGGCGCGGGGGGCTACACCTTC; CDR3aa: CASSQTGGAGGYTF
v_gene: TRBV19; j_gene: TRBJ1-1; d_gene: NA; abundance: once; CDR3nt: TGTGCCAGTAACGGAGGAAGGGGGAACACTGAAGCTTTCTTT; CDR3aa: CASNGGRGNTEAFF
v_gene: TRBV7-2; j_gene: TRBJ2-1; d_gene: NA; abundance: once; CDR3nt: TGTGCCAGCCGTCTTAGGAATGAGCAGTTCTTC; CDR3aa: CASRLRNEQFF
v_gene: TRBV4-2; j_gene: TRBJ1-2; d_gene: NA; abundance: NA; CDR3nt: TGTGCCAGCAGCTTGGTGGGGTCCGGGGGAGGCTACACCTTC; CDR3aa: CASSLVGSGGGYTF
v_gene: TRBV7-8; j_gene: TRBJ1-4; d_gene: NA; abundance: NA; CDR3nt: TGTGCCAGCAGCCTTGGGACGGTAATTGAAAAACTGTTTTTT; CDR3aa: CASSLGTVIEKLFF
v_gene: TRBV7-6; j_gene: TRBJ2-3; d_gene: NA; abundance: NA; CDR3nt: TGTGCCAGCAGCTCAAAAAGGGGGGTTAGCACAGATACGCAGTATTTT; CDR3aa: CASSSKRGVSTDTQYF
v_gene: TRBV5-4; j_gene: TRBJ2-5; d_gene: TRBD2; abundance: NA; CDR3nt: TGTGCCAGCAGCTTGGGCCTAGCGGGCAGAAACCAAGAGACCCAGTACTTC; CDR3aa: CASSLGLAGRNQETQYF
v_gene: TRBV6-5; j_gene: TRBJ1-2; d_gene: TRBD1; abundance: NA; CDR3nt: TGTGCCAGCATCGGACAGGGGTACGGCTACACCTTC; CDR3aa: CASIGQGYGYTF
v_gene: TRBV11-1; j_gene: TRBJ1-6; d_gene: NA; abundance: few; CDR3nt: TGTGCCAGCAGCTCTGACAGGCGATTTTTGGCCCTCCACTTT; CDR3aa: CASSSDRRFLALHF
v_gene: TRBV7-2; j_gene: TRBJ1-5; d_gene: NA; abundance: NA; CDR3nt: TGTGCCAGCAGCTTAGCCGGGAGACAGTCCAATCAGCCCCAGCATTTT; CDR3aa: CASSLAGRQSNQPQHF
v_gene: TRBV7-2; j_gene: TRBJ2-1; d_gene: NA; abundance: NA; CDR3nt: TGTGCCAGCAGCTTAGCCAGGGTCGGTGAGCAGTTCTTC; CDR3aa: CASSLARVGEQFF
v_gene: TRBV6-1; j_gene: TRBJ2-7; d_gene: NA; abundance: NA; CDR3nt: TGTGCCAGCAGTGAGGTAGGGAGGCACGAGCAGTACTTC; CDR3aa: CASSEVGRHEQYF
v_gene: TRBV5-6; j_gene: TRBJ1-2; d_gene: TRBD1; abundance: NA; CDR3nt: TGTGCCAGCAGACCGGCCGGGACAGGGGGCGCCTATGGCTACACCTTC; CDR3aa: CASRPAGTGGAYGYTF
v_gene: TRBV7-9; j_gene: TRBJ2-7; d_gene: NA; abundance: NA; CDR3nt: TGTGCCAGCAGCTTAGACCAGAGCTCCTACGAGCAGTACTTC; CDR3aa: CASSLDQSSYEQYF
v_gene: TRBV5-1; j_gene: TRBJ2-3; d_gene: TRBD2; abundance: NA; CDR3nt: TGCGCCAGCAGCATGTCCGGGACTAGCGGCCTGCAGTATTTT; CDR3aa: CASSMSGTSGLQYF
v_gene: TRBV15; j_gene: TRBJ1-2; d_gene: TRBD1; abundance: NA; CDR3nt: TGTGCCACCAGCAGAGTGAAGGGGGCGCTGGGCTATGGCTACACCTTC; CDR3aa: CATSRVKGALGYGYTF
v_gene: TRBV4-1; j_gene: TRBJ1-4; d_gene: NA; abundance: NA; CDR3nt: TGCGCCAGCAGCAGACCCGGACGGGCAACTAATGAAAAACTGTTTTTT; CDR3aa: CASSRPGRATNEKLFF
v_gene: TRBV5-5; j_gene: TRBJ2-1; d_gene: NA; abundance: NA; CDR3nt: TGTGCCAGCAGCTTGGTTGTGGGGGTCGGTGGAGGCAATGAGCAGTTCTTC; CDR3aa: CASSLVVGVGGGNEQFF
v_gene: TRBV7-9; j_gene: TRBJ2-7; d_gene: TRBD1; abundance: NA; CDR3nt: TGTGCCAGCAGCCGAGGCCGGACAGGGTTGATACACGAGCAGTACTTC; CDR3aa: CASSRGRTGLIHEQYF
v_gene: TRBV2; j_gene: TRBJ1-1; d_gene: NA; abundance: NA; CDR3nt: TGTGCCAGCAGACCGGGAAGACAGAGCCGGTGGGGGAACACTGAAGCTTTCTTT; CDR3aa: CASRPGRQSRWGNTEAFF
v_gene: TRBV6-6; j_gene: TRBJ1-5; d_gene: TRBD1; abundance: NA; CDR3nt: TGTGCCAGCAGTTCCGGGACAGCGCGGTCCCAGCATTTT; CDR3aa: CASSSGTARSQHF